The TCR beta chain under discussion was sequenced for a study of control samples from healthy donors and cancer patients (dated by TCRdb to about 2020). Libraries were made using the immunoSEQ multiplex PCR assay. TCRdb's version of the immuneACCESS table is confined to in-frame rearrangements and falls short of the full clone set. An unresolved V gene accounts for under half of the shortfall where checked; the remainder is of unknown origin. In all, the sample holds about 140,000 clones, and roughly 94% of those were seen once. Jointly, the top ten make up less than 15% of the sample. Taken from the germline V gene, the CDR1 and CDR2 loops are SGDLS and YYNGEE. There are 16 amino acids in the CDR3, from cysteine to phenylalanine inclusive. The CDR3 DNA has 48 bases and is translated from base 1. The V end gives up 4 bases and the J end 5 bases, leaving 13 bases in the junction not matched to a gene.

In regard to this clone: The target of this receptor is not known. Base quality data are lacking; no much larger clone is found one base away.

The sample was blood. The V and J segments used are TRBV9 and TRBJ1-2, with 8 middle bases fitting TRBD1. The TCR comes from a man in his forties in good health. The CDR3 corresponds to CASSPTSGGAGYGYTF. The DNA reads TGTGCCAGCAGCCCTACTTCAGGGGGCGCCGGGTATGGCTACACCTTC. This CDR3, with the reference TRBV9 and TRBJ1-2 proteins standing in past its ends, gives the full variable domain DSGVTQTPKHLITATGQRVTLRCSPRSGDLSVYWYQQSLDQGLQFLIQYYNGEERAKGNILERFSAQQFPDLHSELNLSSLELGDSALYFCASSPTSGGAGYGYTFGSGTRLTVV.